These T cell receptor beta chains were read from a single sample in a study of T cell repertoires in cytomegalovirus infection. Each CDR3 protein gets one entry after TCRdb re-called the reads with MiXCR. This table has around 750,000 distinct CDR3 sequences, 32% appearing once. These receptors have no identified antigens. Sequences were derived from cultured CD8+ T cells from PBMCs, sampled from culture after CMV antigen stimulation. The receptors were gathered from a human donor in good health (CMV status not recorded). Some clones in this sample may be carry-over from other donors' samples. CDR3s include the opening cysteine and the closing phenylalanine or tryptophan. The order of the fields is D gene, clone size, J gene, V gene, CDR3 DNA, CDR3 protein. A D gene is named only where the DNA matches it firmly. A clone size is listed for some rows: how often the clone was seen (once, few, many), or a class if it is expanded.

>-|-|TRBJ2-2|TRBV27
TGTGCCAGCAGTTTAACTTACACCGGGGAGCTGTTTTTT
CASSLTYTGELFF
>TRBD1|-|TRBJ1-2|TRBV6-5
TGTGCCAGCAGCCCCTCGGGACAGCCATCCTGGTGGTATGGCTACACCTTC
CASSPSGQPSWWYGYTF
>-|few|TRBJ1-1|TRBV7-2
TGTGCCAGCAGCGAAATTGACGGCCAGAACACTGAAGCTTTCTTT
CASSEIDGQNTEAFF
>-|-|TRBJ2-7|TRBV6-1
TGTGCCAGCAGTGAAGGGAAGGGGGTGGCCTACGAGCAGTACTTC
CASSEGKGVAYEQYF
>TRBD2|-|TRBJ2-1|TRBV4-1
TGCGCCAGCAGCCAAGACGGGGGGGTACGGAACAATGAGCAGTTCTTC
CASSQDGGVRNNEQFF
>-|once|TRBJ2-3|TRBV24-1
TGTGCCACCAGTGAGACCGGGACTAGCACAGATACGCAGTATTTT
CATSETGTSTDTQYF
>-|many|TRBJ2-1|TRBV3-1
TGTGCCAGCAGCCAAACAAGGCAGGGGCCTGGAAACAATGAGCAGTTCTTC
CASSQTRQGPGNNEQFF
>-|-|TRBJ1-5|TRBV27
TGTGCCAGCAGTTTTCGACAGAGCCATCAGCCCCAGCATTTT
CASSFRQSHQPQHF
>-|-|TRBJ1-2|TRBV7-9
TGTGCCAGCAGCTTATCTGGTGCCGGGGACTATGGCTACACCTTC
CASSLSGAGDYGYTF
>-|-|TRBJ2-3|TRBV5-1
TGCGCCAGCACCCTAGCGACTACTAGCACAGATACGCAGTATTTT
CASTLATTSTDTQYF
>-|once|TRBJ2-7|TRBV15
TGTGCCACCAGCAGAGTTGGCAGACCTTACGAGCAGTACTTC
CATSRVGRPYEQYF
>-|few|TRBJ2-7|TRBV27
TGTGCCAGCATCTGGGGGGAGCAGCGGCGCGAGCAGTACTTC
CASIWGEQRREQYF
>TRBD2|-|TRBJ2-3|TRBV4-1
TGCGCCAGCAGCCAAGGGAGACTAGCGGGGGACCGAAATACGCAGTATTTT
CASSQGRLAGDRNTQYF
>TRBD2|-|TRBJ2-3|TRBV12-5
TGTGCTAGTGGGAACGGGAGGTCCACAGATACGCAGTATTTT
CASGNGRSTDTQYF
>-|-|TRBJ1-1|TRBV5-1
TGCGCCAGCAGCTGGCGGGACGCTGGGGGTAGCACTGAAGCTTTCTTT
CASSWRDAGGSTEAFF
>TRBD2|many|TRBJ2-1|TRBV7-2
TGTGCCAGCTCCTTCTTGACTACGGCGGGGGGGCAAAAAGTGGTTTTCAATGAGCAGTTCTTC
CASSFLTTAGGQKVVFNEQFF
>-|-|TRBJ1-1|TRBV13
TGTGCCAGCACCATCGTGGGGCTGAACACTGAAGCTTTCTTT
CASTIVGLNTEAFF
>-|few|TRBJ1-4|TRBV27
TGTGCCAGCAGTTTATCTGACGGACCGCGAAGACTGTTTTTT
CASSLSDGPRRLFF
>-|-|TRBJ1-6|TRBV27
TGTGCCAGCAGTCCCCAGGAATATAATTCACCCCTCCACTTT
CASSPQEYNSPLHF
>TRBD1|few|TRBJ2-2|TRBV10-2
TGCGCCAGCAGTGAGTCCTTCCCCGGGACAGTAGAGAACACCGGGGAGCTGTTTTTT
CASSESFPGTVENTGELFF
>-|-|TRBJ2-4|TRBV12-3/TRBV12-4
TGTGCCAGCAGTCTCCTAACGGGGGCCGCCAAAAACATTCAGTACTTC
CASSLLTGAAKNIQYF